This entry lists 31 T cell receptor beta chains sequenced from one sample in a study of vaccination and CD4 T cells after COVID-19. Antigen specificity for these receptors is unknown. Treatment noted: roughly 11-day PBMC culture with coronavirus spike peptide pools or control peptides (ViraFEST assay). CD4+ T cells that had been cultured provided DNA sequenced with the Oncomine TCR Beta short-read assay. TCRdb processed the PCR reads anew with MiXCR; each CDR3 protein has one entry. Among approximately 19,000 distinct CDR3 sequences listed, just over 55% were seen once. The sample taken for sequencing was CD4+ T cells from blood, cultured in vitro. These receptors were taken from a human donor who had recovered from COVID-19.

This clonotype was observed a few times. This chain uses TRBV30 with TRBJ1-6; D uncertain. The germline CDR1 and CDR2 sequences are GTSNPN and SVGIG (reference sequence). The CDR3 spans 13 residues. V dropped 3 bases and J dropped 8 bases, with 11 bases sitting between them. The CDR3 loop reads CAWRADSDSPLHF. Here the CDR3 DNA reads TGTGCCTGGAGGGCAGATTCGGATTCACCCCTCCACTTT.

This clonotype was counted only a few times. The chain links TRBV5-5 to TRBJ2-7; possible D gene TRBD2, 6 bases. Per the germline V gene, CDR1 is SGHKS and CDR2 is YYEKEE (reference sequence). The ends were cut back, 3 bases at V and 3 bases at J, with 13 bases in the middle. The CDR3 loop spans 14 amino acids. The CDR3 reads CASSSRRDHYEQYF. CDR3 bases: TGTGCCAGCAGCTCGAGGAGGGATCACTACGAGCAGTACTTC.

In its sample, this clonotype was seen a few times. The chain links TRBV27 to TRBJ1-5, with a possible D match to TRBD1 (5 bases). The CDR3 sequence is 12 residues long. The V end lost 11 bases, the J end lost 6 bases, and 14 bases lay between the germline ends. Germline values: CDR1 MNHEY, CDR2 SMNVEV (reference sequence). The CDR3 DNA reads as TGTGCCCCCAGACGGGGGTTTCAGCCCCAGCATTTT. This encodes CAPRRGFQPQHF.

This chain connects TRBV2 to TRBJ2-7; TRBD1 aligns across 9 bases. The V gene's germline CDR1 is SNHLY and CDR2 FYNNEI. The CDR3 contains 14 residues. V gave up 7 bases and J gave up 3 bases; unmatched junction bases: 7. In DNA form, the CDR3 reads TGTGCCAGCATGGTGGGGACAGGGAGCTACGAGCAGTACTTC. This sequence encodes CASMVGTGSYEQYF.

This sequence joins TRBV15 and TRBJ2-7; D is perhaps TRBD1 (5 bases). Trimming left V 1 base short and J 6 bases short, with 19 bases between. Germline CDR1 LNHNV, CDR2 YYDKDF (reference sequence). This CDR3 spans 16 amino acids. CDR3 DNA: TGTGCCACCAGCAGAGCCACCCCGACCAGGGCAGTCGAGCAGTACTTC. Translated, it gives CATSRATPTRAVEQYF.

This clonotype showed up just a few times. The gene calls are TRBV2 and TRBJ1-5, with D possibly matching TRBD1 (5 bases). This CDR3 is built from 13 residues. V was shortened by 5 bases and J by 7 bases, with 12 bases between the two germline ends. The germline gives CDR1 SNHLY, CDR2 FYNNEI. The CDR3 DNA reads TGTGCCAGCAGTAAAATGTCAGGGCAGCCCCAGCATTTT. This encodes CASSKMSGQPQHF.

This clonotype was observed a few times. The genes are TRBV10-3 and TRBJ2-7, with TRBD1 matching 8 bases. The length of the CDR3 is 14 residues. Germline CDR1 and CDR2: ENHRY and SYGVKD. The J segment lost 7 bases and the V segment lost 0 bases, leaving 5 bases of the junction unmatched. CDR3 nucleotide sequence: TGTGCCATCAGTGAGTCTAGACAGGGGTGGGAGCAGTACTTC. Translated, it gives CAISESRQGWEQYF.

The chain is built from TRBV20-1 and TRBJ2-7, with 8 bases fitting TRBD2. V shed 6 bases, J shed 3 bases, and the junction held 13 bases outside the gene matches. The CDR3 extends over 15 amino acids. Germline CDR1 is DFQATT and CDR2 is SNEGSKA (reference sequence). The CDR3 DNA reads TGCAGTGCCGTCGCCCCGGGACTAGGGGACTACGAGCAGTACTTC. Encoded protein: CSAVAPGLGDYEQYF.

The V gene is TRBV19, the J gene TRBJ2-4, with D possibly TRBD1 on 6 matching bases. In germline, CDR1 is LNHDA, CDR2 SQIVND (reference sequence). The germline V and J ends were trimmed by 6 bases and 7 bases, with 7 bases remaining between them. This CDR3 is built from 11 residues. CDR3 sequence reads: CASRQGNIQYF. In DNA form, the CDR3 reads TGTGCCAGTAGACAGGGTAACATTCAGTACTTC.

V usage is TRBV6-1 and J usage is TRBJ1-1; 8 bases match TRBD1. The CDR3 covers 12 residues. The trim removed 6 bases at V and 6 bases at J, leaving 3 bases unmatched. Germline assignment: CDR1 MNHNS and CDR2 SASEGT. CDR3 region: CASSRTGSEAFF. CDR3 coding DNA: TGTGCCAGCAGCCGGACAGGGTCTGAAGCTTTCTTT.

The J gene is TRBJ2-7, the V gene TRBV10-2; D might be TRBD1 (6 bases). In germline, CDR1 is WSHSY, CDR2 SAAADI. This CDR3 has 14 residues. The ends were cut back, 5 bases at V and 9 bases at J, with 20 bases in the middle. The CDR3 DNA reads TGCGCCAGCAGTCCCGACAGGCTGTCGTCCGGGCAGTACTTC. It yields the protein CASSPDRLSSGQYF.

CDR3 nucleotide sequence: TGTGCCAGCAGCCGCGGTCGGGGGGCGCGAGTCTATGGCTACACCTTC. Translation gives CASSRGRGARVYGYTF. The chain is built from TRBV6-1 and TRBJ1-2; D might be TRBD1 (6 bases). This CDR3 is 16 amino acids long. The V end was cut by 6 bases, the J end by 4 bases, with 21 bases between. Germline V gene sequence: CDR1 MNHNS, CDR2 SASEGT.

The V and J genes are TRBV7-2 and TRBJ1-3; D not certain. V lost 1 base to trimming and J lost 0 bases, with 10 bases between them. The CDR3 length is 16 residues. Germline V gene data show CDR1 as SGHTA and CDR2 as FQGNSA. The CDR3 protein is CASSLGVPNSGNTIYF. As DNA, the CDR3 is TGTGCCAGCAGCTTAGGGGTACCGAACTCTGGAAACACCATATATTTT.

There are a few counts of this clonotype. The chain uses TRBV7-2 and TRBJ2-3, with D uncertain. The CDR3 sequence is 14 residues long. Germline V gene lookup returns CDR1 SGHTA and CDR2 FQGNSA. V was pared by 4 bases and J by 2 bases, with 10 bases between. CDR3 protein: CASSSRQYTDTQYF. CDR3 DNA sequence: TGTGCCAGCAGCTCCCGGCAGTACACAGATACGCAGTATTTT.

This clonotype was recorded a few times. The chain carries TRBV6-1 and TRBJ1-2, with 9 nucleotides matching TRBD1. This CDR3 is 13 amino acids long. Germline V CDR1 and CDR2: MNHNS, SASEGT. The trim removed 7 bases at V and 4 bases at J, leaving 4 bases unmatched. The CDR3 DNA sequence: TGTGCCAGCACTAGGACAGGGGCCTATGGCTACACCTTC. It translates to CASTRTGAYGYTF.

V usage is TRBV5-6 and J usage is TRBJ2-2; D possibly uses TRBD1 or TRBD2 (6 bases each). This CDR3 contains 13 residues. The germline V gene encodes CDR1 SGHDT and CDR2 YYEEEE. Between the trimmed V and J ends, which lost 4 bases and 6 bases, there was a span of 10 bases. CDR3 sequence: CASSGGPAGELFF. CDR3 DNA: TGTGCCAGCAGCGGGGGGCCCGCCGGGGAGCTGTTTTTT.

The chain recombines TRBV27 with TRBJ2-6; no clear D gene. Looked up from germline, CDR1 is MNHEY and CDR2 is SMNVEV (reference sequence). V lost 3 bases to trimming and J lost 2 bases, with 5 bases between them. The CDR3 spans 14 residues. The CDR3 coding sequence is TGTGCCAGCAGTTTGTACACTGGGGCCAACGTCCTGACTTTC. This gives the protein CASSLYTGANVLTF.

The CDR3 DNA follows: TGTGCCAGCAGCTCGGACAGGGGGAGTACAGATACGCAGTATTTT. The encoded protein is CASSSDRGSTDTQYF. The gene calls are TRBV5-6 and TRBJ2-3, with TRBD1 identical over 10 bases. The V segment lost 3 bases and the J segment 3 bases; nucleotides outside the gene matches: 4. This CDR3 is built from 15 residues. Germline CDR1 SGHDT, CDR2 YYEEEE.

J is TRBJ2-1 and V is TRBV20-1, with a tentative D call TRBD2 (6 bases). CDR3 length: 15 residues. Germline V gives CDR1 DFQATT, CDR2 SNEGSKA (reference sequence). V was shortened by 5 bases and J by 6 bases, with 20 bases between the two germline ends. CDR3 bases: TGCAGTGCTGAGTCACCCGGGACTGGCTCCAATGAGCAGTTCTTC. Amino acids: CSAESPGTGSNEQFF.

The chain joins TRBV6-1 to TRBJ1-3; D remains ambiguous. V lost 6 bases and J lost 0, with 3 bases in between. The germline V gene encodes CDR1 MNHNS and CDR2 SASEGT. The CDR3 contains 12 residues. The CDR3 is CASRSSGNTIYF. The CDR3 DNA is TGTGCCAGCAGGAGCTCTGGAAACACCATATATTTT.

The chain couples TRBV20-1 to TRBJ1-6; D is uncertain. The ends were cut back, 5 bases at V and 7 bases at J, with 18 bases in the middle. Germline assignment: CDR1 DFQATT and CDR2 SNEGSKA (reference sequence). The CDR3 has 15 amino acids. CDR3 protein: CSAQDQHRGNSPLHF. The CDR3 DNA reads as TGCAGTGCTCAAGATCAACATCGTGGGAATTCACCCCTCCACTTT.

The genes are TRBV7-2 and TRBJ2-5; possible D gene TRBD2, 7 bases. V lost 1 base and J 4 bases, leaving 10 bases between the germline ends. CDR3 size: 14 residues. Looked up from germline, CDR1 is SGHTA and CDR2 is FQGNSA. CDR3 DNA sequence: TGTGCCAGCAGCTTAGAGGGGGGGGTAGAGACCCAGTACTTC. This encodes CASSLEGGVETQYF.

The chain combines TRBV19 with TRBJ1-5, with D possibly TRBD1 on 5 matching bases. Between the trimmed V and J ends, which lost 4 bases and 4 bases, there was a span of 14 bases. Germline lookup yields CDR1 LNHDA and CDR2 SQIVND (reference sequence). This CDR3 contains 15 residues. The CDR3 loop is CASSTPPGGNQPQHF. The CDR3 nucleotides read TGTGCCAGTAGTACCCCCCCCGGGGGGAATCAGCCCCAGCATTTT.

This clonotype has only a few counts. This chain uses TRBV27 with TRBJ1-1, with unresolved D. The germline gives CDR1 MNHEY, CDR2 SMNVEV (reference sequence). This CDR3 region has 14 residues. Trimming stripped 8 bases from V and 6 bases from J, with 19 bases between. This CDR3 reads CASRSSRAVAEAFF. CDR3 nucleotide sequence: TGTGCCAGCCGGTCAAGTCGGGCCGTAGCTGAAGCTTTCTTT.

This CDR3 is CASSSSGGASVTQYF. The CDR3 DNA is TGTGCCAGCAGTTCTAGCGGGGGGGCGTCGGTGACCCAGTACTTC. This rearrangement joins TRBV6-5 to TRBJ2-5, with 12 bases identical to TRBD2. Germline values: CDR1 MNHEY, CDR2 SVGAGI. This CDR3 contains 15 residues. V lost 4 bases, J lost 7 bases, and 7 bases stayed unmatched.

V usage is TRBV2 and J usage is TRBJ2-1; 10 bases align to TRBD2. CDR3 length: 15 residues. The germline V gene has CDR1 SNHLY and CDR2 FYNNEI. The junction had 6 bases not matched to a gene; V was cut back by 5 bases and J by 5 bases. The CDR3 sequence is CASSPRTSGNNEQFF. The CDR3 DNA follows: TGTGCCAGCAGTCCCCGGACTAGCGGCAACAATGAGCAGTTCTTC.

The CDR3 reads CASSLTGTALPGYTF. Written as DNA, the CDR3 is TGTGCCAGCAGTTTAACTGGGACAGCCCTTCCTGGCTACACCTTC. The chain joins TRBV12-3 or TRBV12-4 to TRBJ1-2; 7 bases line up with TRBD1. The trim removed 2 bases at V and 7 bases at J, leaving 10 bases unmatched. The CDR3 is 15 residues long.

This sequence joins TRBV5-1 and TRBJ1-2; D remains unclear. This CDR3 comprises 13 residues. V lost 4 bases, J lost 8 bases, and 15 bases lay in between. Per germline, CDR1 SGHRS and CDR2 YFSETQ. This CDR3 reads CASSPGSRGGYTF. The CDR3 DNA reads TGCGCCAGCAGCCCCGGGTCTAGAGGCGGCTACACCTTC.

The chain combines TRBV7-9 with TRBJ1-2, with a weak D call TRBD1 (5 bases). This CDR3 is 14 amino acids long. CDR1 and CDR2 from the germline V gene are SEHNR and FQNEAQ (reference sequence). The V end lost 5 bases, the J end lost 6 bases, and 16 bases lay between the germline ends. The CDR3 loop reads CASSLSRGKDGYTF. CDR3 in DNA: TGTGCCAGCAGCCTTTCTCGGGGGAAGGATGGCTACACCTTC. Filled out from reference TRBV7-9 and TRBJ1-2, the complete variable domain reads DTGVSQNPRHKITKRGQNVTFRCDPISEHNRLYWYRQTLGQGPEFLTYFQNEAQLEKSRLLSDRFSAERPKGSFSTLEIQRTEQGDSAMYLCASSLSRGKDGYTFGSGTRLTVV.

The CDR3 nucleotides are TGTGCCAGCAGTGAAGTGGGGCGTGGCTACACCTTC. Its protein product is CASSEVGRGYTF. The V gene is TRBV6-1, the J gene TRBJ1-2; a weak D match, TRBD1 (5 bases). This CDR3 region has 12 residues. Trimming shortened V by 1 base and J by 7 bases, and 7 bases separated the two germline ends. Germline CDR1 reads MNHNS; CDR2 reads SASEGT.

In DNA, the CDR3 is TGTGCCAGTATTGGGTGGGCCGAAGGCTATAGCAATCAGCCCCAGCATTTT. It encodes CASIGWAEGYSNQPQHF. The genes are TRBV19 and TRBJ1-5; D is uncertain. Germline CDR1 LNHDA, CDR2 SQIVND (reference sequence). This CDR3 spans 17 amino acids. V lost 7 bases, J lost 0 bases, and 19 bases lay in between.